What follows are 16 T cell receptor beta chains derived from one specimen sequenced in a study of long-term antiretroviral therapy in people with HIV. The authors ran the immunoSEQ assay, v3.0, at survey level. Assay used: immunoSEQ multiplex PCR; TCRdb lists only in-frame clones, some missing. The sample records 10,000 to 13,000 clones, approximately 82% being singletons. Here the sequenced sample was unsorted PBMCs, taken 1.2 years after starting antiretroviral therapy. The receptor source for this set is a man aged 35 to 55 with HIV.

The chain joins TRBV27 to TRBJ1-1; TRBD1 aligns across 7 bases. Germline V CDR1 and CDR2: MNHEY, SMNVEV (reference sequence). CDR3 size: 16 residues. V lost 5 bases to trimming and J lost 0 bases; unmatched junction nucleotides: 9. CDR3: CASSIGTEPMNTEAFF. The CDR3 region has the DNA TGTGCCAGCAGTATAGGGACAGAACCGATGAACACTGAAGCTTTCTTT.

The chain combines TRBV6-6 with TRBJ2-3; 7 bases align to TRBD2. Germline CDR1 and CDR2: MNHNY and SVGAGI (reference sequence). The trim removed 2 bases at V and 3 bases at J, leaving 2 bases unmatched. The CDR3 extends over 14 amino acids. CDR3 protein: CASSYRLATDTQYF. The DNA of the CDR3 is TGTGCCAGCAGTTACCGACTAGCTACAGATACGCAGTATTTT.

This chain links TRBV5-1 with TRBJ2-3, with TRBD1 identical over 7 bases. The CDR3 totals 14 residues. Unmatched junction bases numbered 4, after V lost 4 bases and J lost 2 bases. Germline CDR1 is SGHRS and CDR2 is YFSETQ. In DNA form, the CDR3 reads TGCGCCAGCAGCACCGACAGGGCCACAGATACGCAGTATTTT. It translates to CASSTDRATDTQYF.

This clone was observed a handful of times. The rearrangement joins TRBV6-6 to TRBJ2-7; maybe TRBD1 (6 bases). The V and J ends lost 6 bases and 2 bases respectively, with 11 bases between them. CDR1 and CDR2 (germline): MNHNY, SVGAGI (reference sequence). The CDR3 consists of 13 residues. CDR3 sequence (DNA): TGTGCCAGCAGGACAGGCAGGGCCTACGAGCAGTACTTC. This encodes CASRTGRAYEQYF.

The gene calls are TRBV7-3 and TRBJ2-3; weak D call: TRBD2 (5 bases). Germline values: CDR1 SGHTA, CDR2 FQGTGA. V gave up 2 bases and J gave up 0 bases, with 18 bases separating them. This CDR3 spans 18 amino acids. In DNA, the CDR3 is TGTGCCAGCAGCTTACAGCCGGGTCGCGGGCGAAGCACAGATACGCAGTATTTT. Translation gives CASSLQPGRGRSTDTQYF.

This chain uses TRBV6-1 with TRBJ1-3; D not certain. Per germline, CDR1 MNHNS and CDR2 SASEGT. This CDR3 is built from 15 residues. The V and J ends lost 6 bases and 4 bases respectively, with 16 bases between them. The CDR3 loop is CASSPSWAMGNTIYF. The DNA for the CDR3 is TGTGCCAGCAGCCCATCGTGGGCCATGGGAAACACCATATATTTT.

The chain joins TRBV28 to TRBJ2-7, with D uncertain. Germline V gives CDR1 MDHEN, CDR2 SYDVKM. Deletions cut 6 bases from V and 6 bases from J, with 12 bases between. The CDR3 has 12 residues. CDR3 in amino acids: CASRTGVVEQYF. The CDR3 coding sequence is TGTGCCAGCAGGACTGGAGTCGTCGAGCAGTACTTC. Full variable domain (outside the CDR3, taken from reference TRBV28 and TRBJ2-7): DVKVTQSSRYLVKRTGEKVFLECVQDMDHENMFWYRQDPGLGLRLIYFSYDVKMKEKGDIPEGYSVSREKKERFSLILESASTNQTSMYLCASRTGVVEQYFGPGTRLTVT.

The rearrangement joins TRBV30 to TRBJ1-5; a weak D match, TRBD1 (6 bases). V lost 6 bases and J lost 6, with 15 bases in between. The CDR3 has 13 amino acids. The V gene's germline CDR1 is GTSNPN and CDR2 SVGIG (reference sequence). The chain's CDR3 is CACGAAGAQPQHF. The CDR3 DNA follows: TGTGCCTGTGGGGCCGCGGGGGCTCAGCCCCAGCATTTT.

The chain uses TRBV7-7 and TRBJ2-7; no definite D call. Trimming cost V 5 bases and J 3 bases, with 17 bases left between them. The CDR3 length is 15 residues. CDR1 and CDR2 (germline): SSHAT, FNYEAQ (reference sequence). The chain's CDR3 is CASSVGKIPFYEQYF. CDR3 nucleotide sequence: TGTGCCAGCAGCGTTGGCAAAATCCCGTTCTACGAGCAGTACTTC.

This chain connects TRBV9 to TRBJ2-3; the D call may be TRBD1 or TRBD2 (6 bases each). V was cut by 4 bases and J by 5 bases, with 17 bases left in between. Per the germline V gene, CDR1 is SGDLS and CDR2 is YYNGEE. The CDR3 contains 15 residues. CDR3 region: CASSYSSGGQDTQYF. The CDR3 DNA follows: TGTGCCAGCAGCTACTCCTCCGGGGGCCAAGATACGCAGTATTTT. The variable domain in full, with the rest retrieved from reference TRBV9 and TRBJ2-3, is DSGVTQTPKHLITATGQRVTLRCSPRSGDLSVYWYQQSLDQGLQFLIQYYNGEERAKGNILERFSAQQFPDLHSELNLSSLELGDSALYFCASSYSSGGQDTQYFGPGTRLTVL.

The chain employs TRBV10-2 and TRBJ2-7, with 12 bases fitting TRBD1. Germline trimming cut 4 bases from V and 7 bases from J; bases unmatched to any gene: 8. Germline V gene sequence: CDR1 WSHSY, CDR2 SAAADI. This CDR3 comprises 15 residues. In nucleotides, the CDR3 is TGCGCCAGCAGTGGGGCGGGACAGGGGGCGAGGGAGCAGTACTTC. This translates into CASSGAGQGAREQYF.

The V and J genes are TRBV7-8 and TRBJ1-1; TRBD1 might be the D (6 bases). Germline assignment: CDR1 SGHVS and CDR2 FQNEAQ. The CDR3 sequence is 14 residues long. Trimming removed 4 bases at V and 4 bases at J, with 13 bases between. This chain's CDR3 is CASSSREGGTEAFF. Written as DNA, the CDR3 is TGTGCCAGCAGCTCCAGAGAGGGGGGCACTGAAGCTTTCTTT.

This clone appeared once. The J gene is TRBJ1-2, the V gene TRBV6-1; D remains ambiguous. Trimming took 1 base from V and 13 from J, leaving 16 bases between them. This CDR3 spans 13 amino acids. Germline V gene lookup returns CDR1 MNHNS and CDR2 SASEGT. The DNA for the CDR3 is TGTGCCAGCAGTGAAGACGGACGACAAGGTGGCACCTTC. It encodes CASSEDGRQGGTF.

This CDR3 reads CASILTGGEKLFF. For the CDR3, the DNA is TGTGCCAGCATCCTGACAGGAGGAGAAAAACTGTTTTTT. This sequence joins TRBV2 and TRBJ1-4, with D possibly being TRBD1 (6 bases). This CDR3 contains 13 residues. From germline, CDR1 is SNHLY and CDR2 FYNNEI. Between the trimmed V and J ends, which lost 7 bases and 8 bases, there was a span of 14 bases.

The V gene is TRBV6-6, the J gene TRBJ2-7, with D possibly TRBD2 on 6 matching bases. Trimming stripped 2 bases from V and 2 bases from J, with 13 bases between. The length of the CDR3 is 15 residues. Germline V gene lookup returns CDR1 MNHNY and CDR2 SVGAGI (reference sequence). The CDR3 DNA reads TGTGCCAGCAGTTACGGCCTAGCGAACACCTACGAGCAGTACTTC. It specifies CASSYGLANTYEQYF.

The rearrangement joins TRBV6-5 to TRBJ1-6, with TRBD1 matching 10 bases. Germline V gene sequence: CDR1 MNHEY, CDR2 SVGAGI. This CDR3 region has 14 residues. Trimming removed 8 bases from V and 5 bases from J; junction bases left unmatched: 3. DNA of the CDR3: TGTGCCAGCCGGGGACAGGGGAATAATTCACCCCTCCACTTT. It translates to CASRGQGNNSPLHF.